Each of the 28 T cell receptor beta chains below was sequenced from the same sample in a study of T cells in Graves' hyperthyroidism and ophthalmopathy. TCR beta CDR3 regions were amplified from RNA transcripts. An initial round of RT-PCR targeting the TCR CDR3 relied on the HTBI primer set. Each CDR3 protein is one row after TCRdb ran MiXCR on the multiplex PCR reads. The sample carries 250,000 or so distinct CDR3 sequences, 13% to 15% recorded once. The sequencing input was blood. Receptors originate from a woman aged 45-65 years with Graves' hyperthyroidism that later progressed to Graves' ophthalmopathy.

The chain is built from TRBV7-3 and TRBJ2-3; 8 bases fit TRBD2. The CDR3 consists of 16 residues. Germline-derived CDR1 and CDR2 are SGHTA and FQGTGA. The junction had 12 bases not matched to a gene; V was cut back by 2 bases and J by 8 bases. The DNA for the CDR3 is TGTGCCAGCAGCTTAGCCGGGGGGGGAAGTGGCTTTACGCAGTATTTT. It is translated as CASSLAGGGSGFTQYF.

This clonotype was picked up many times. The chain combines TRBV18 with TRBJ2-1; no clear D. Germline CDR1 reads KGHSH; CDR2 reads LQKENI. The CDR3 is 14 amino acids. Trimming removed 2 bases from V and 5 bases from J, with 10 bases in between. The CDR3 here is CASSPNQLNNEQFF. The CDR3 bases are TGTGCCAGCTCACCAAACCAGCTAAACAATGAGCAGTTCTTC. Full variable domain (rest looked up from reference TRBV18 and TRBJ2-1): NAGVMQNPRHLVRRRGQEARLRCSPMKGHSHVYWYRQLPEEGLKFMVYLQKENIIDESGMPKERFSAEFPKEGPSILRIQQVVRGDSAAYFCASSPNQLNNEQFFGPGTRLTVL.

The chain combines TRBV9 with TRBJ2-1, with 9 nucleotides matching TRBD2. Trimming removed 0 bases from V and 5 bases from J; junction bases left unmatched: 3. CDR1 SGDLS and CDR2 YYNGEE come from the germline V gene. There are 15 residues in the CDR3. The CDR3 here is CASSVELAGNNEQFF. CDR3 DNA sequence: TGTGCCAGCAGCGTAGAACTAGCGGGTAACAATGAGCAGTTCTTC.

This clonotype was seen at least ten times. The chain has TRBV11-3 and TRBJ2-2; D call uncertain. From germline, CDR1 is SGHNT and CDR2 YENEEA. The CDR3 loop spans 16 amino acids. V was trimmed by 3 bases and J by 2 bases, leaving 13 bases between them. The CDR3 sequence is CASSFSGLTNTGELFF. CDR3 DNA sequence: TGTGCCAGCAGCTTTTCCGGGCTAACCAACACCGGGGAGCTGTTTTTT.

The sample holds many counts of this clonotype. The chain couples TRBV5-8 to TRBJ1-2; D remains ambiguous. V was clipped by 1 base and J by 0 bases, with 7 bases between them. The germline V gene encodes CDR1 SGHTS and CDR2 YDEGEE. The CDR3 is 14 residues long. In DNA form, the CDR3 reads TGTGCCAGCAGCTTGCTCTCAGCTAACTATGGCTACACCTTC. Translated, it gives CASSLLSANYGYTF.

This clonotype was counted at least ten times. The rearrangement uses TRBV5-1 and TRBJ2-5; 10 bases line up with TRBD2. Germline V lookup: CDR1 SGHRS, CDR2 YFSETQ. This CDR3 has 15 amino acids. V lost 0 bases and J lost 3; bases outside the gene matches: 2. CDR3 coding DNA: TGCGCCAGCAGCTTGGCCGGGACTAGCGAAGAGACCCAGTACTTC. It is translated as CASSLAGTSEETQYF.

This clonotype was seen a few times. The rearrangement uses TRBV6-1 and TRBJ2-3; 7 nucleotides match TRBD2. Germline CDR1 is MNHNS and CDR2 is SASEGT. There are 15 residues in the CDR3. The V and J ends lost 3 bases and 2 bases, in that order; junction bases with no gene match: 5. The CDR3 DNA sequence: TGTGCCAGCAGTGAGCTAGCGGTCCTCACAGATACGCAGTATTTT. Residues: CASSELAVLTDTQYF.

Points on this clonotype: A much more abundant neighbour one base away suggests this may be a read error. This rearrangement joins TRBV14 to TRBJ2-7, with 11 bases matching TRBD2. The V gene's germline CDR1 is SGHDN and CDR2 FVKESK. The CDR3 length is 17 residues. V lost 1 base, J lost 7 bases, and 12 bases stayed unmatched. The CDR3 DNA is TGTGCCAGCAGCCAAGCCTACTTAGCGGGAGGGCCGGGTGAGCAGTACTTC. Encoded protein: CASSQAYLAGGPGEQYF.

Turning to this clonotype: Sequence at one end of the junction differs from germline and may be a read error. This chain joins TRBV5-1 and TRBJ1-2; D unclear. Germline CDR1 SGHRS, CDR2 YFSETQ. The CDR3 is 8 amino acids. The DNA of the CDR3 is TGCGCCAGCTCTGTCTCCCCCTTC. Translation: CASSVSPF.

This clonotype was found many times. The chain links TRBV7-2 to TRBJ2-2; tentatively, D is TRBD2 (6 bases). CDR3 length: 15 amino acids. Germline CDR1 SGHTA, CDR2 FQGNSA. V dropped 5 bases and J dropped 3 bases, with 13 bases sitting between them. The CDR3 sequence is CASSPGDSHTGELFF. CDR3 sequence (DNA): TGTGCCAGCAGCCCCGGGGACTCACACACCGGGGAGCTGTTTTTT. The full variable domain, in which reference TRBV7-2 and TRBJ2-2 provide the parts outside the CDR3, is GAGVSQSPSNKVTEKGKDVELRCDPISGHTALYWYRQSLGQGLEFLIYFQGNSAPDKSGLPSDRFSAERTGGSVSTLTIQRTQQEDSAVYLCASSPGDSHTGELFFGEGSRLTVL.

This clonotype was detected many times. This sequence joins TRBV18 and TRBJ2-7, with D possibly being TRBD2 (5 bases). V was pared by 0 bases and J by 2 bases, with 11 bases between. CDR1 is KGHSH, CDR2 LQKENI, per germline. This CDR3 is 15 amino acids long. The CDR3 coding sequence is TGTGCCAGCTCACCACCGCCTCATAGCGCCTACGAGCAGTACTTC. It yields the protein CASSPPPHSAYEQYF.

The chain has TRBV7-2 and TRBJ1-1; tentatively, D is TRBD1 (5 bases). This CDR3 spans 15 amino acids. The germline gives CDR1 SGHTA, CDR2 FQGNSA. V was shortened by 2 bases and J by 1 base, with 11 bases between the two germline ends. The CDR3 loop is CASSLSMGENTEAFF. The DNA of the CDR3 is TGTGCCAGCAGCTTATCGATGGGGGAGAACACTGAAGCTTTCTTT.

This clonotype was recorded many times. V usage is TRBV7-2 and J usage is TRBJ2-5; D remains ambiguous. Germline CDR1 is SGHTA and CDR2 is FQGNSA. This CDR3 spans 15 amino acids. V was trimmed by 4 bases and J by 4 bases, leaving 16 bases between them. CDR3 in DNA: TGTGCCAGCAGCTGGGGTATAACAAGCTCAGAGACCCAGTACTTC. It is translated as CASSWGITSSETQYF.

V and J are TRBV6-1 and TRBJ2-5; D not certain. Germline V gene lookup returns CDR1 MNHNS and CDR2 SASEGT. V was cut by 7 bases and J by 5 bases, with 8 bases left in between. The CDR3 is 11 amino acids. The CDR3 DNA reads as TGTGCCAGCATTATAGGGGAGACCCAGTACTTC. This codes for CASIIGETQYF.

CDR3 bases: TGTGCCAGCAGTAGCCCGGACAACAGGGGGCCGGAAGAGACCCAGTACTTC. This sequence encodes CASSSPDNRGPEETQYF. V and J are TRBV6-1 and TRBJ2-5; 9 bases line up with TRBD1. V trimming: 5 bases; J trimming: 3 bases; junction bases outside the gene matches: 13. The CDR3 is made up of 17 amino acids. Germline V lookup: CDR1 MNHNS, CDR2 SASEGT.

This clonotype was seen a handful of times. The V and J genes are TRBV13 and TRBJ2-7, with a tentative D call TRBD2 (6 bases). CDR1 is PRHDT, CDR2 FYEKMQ, per germline (reference sequence). CDR3 length equals 13 residues. Trimming removed 10 bases at V and 5 bases at J, with 18 bases between. The CDR3 DNA follows: TGTGCCATCCGGATTTGGGGGGTAAACGAGCAGTACTTC. Encoded protein: CAIRIWGVNEQYF.

This clonotype showed up many times. V is TRBV3-1 and J is TRBJ2-1; TRBD1 matches at 10 bases. V was clipped by 1 base and J by 7 bases; unmatched bases: 4. Germline V gene sequence: CDR1 LGHDT, CDR2 YNNKEL (reference sequence). The CDR3 has 15 residues. The DNA for the CDR3 is TGTGCCAGCAGCCAAGGGACAGGGGGATGGAATGAGCAGTTCTTC. Its protein product is CASSQGTGGWNEQFF.

The table lists this clonotype with many counts. The V and J genes are TRBV2 and TRBJ2-3; TRBD2 might be the D (5 bases). Germline V gene lookup returns CDR1 SNHLY and CDR2 FYNNEI. Trimming pared 8 bases from V and 0 bases from J, leaving 15 bases between. The CDR3 covers 15 residues. The CDR3 region has the DNA TGTGCCAGCCGATCGCTAGCTAGAAGCACAGATACGCAGTATTTT. This translates into CASRSLARSTDTQYF.

The genes are TRBV28 and TRBJ1-6, with 9 bases matching TRBD1. CDR1 is MDHEN and CDR2 is SYDVKM in the germline V gene. J was trimmed by 9 bases and V by 3 bases; bases with no gene match: 3. CDR3 length: 14 amino acids. The CDR3, as DNA: TGTGCCAGCAGTTTTTCGACAGGGGGTTCACCCCTCCACTTT. Translated, it gives CASSFSTGGSPLHF.

This clonotype was counted many times. The J gene is TRBJ1-1, the V gene TRBV6-1; perhaps TRBD1 as D (6 bases). The CDR3 is made up of 11 amino acids. Deletions cut 6 bases from V and 11 bases from J, with 13 bases between. Looked up from germline, CDR1 is MNHNS and CDR2 is SASEGT. In nucleotides, the CDR3 is TGTGCCAGCAGCACAGGGCTTAGGGCTTTCTTT. As protein: CASSTGLRAFF.

In the case of this clonotype: This sequence may be a read error, since a much larger clone differs from it by one base. The rearrangement links TRBV18 to TRBJ2-1; 10 bases line up with TRBD2. CDR3 length: 15 residues. Germline CDR1 reads KGHSH; CDR2 reads LQKENI. CDR3 in amino acids: CAGSPTSGNHNEQFF. In DNA form, the CDR3 reads TGTGCCGGCTCACCTACTAGCGGGAACCACAATGAGCAGTTCTTC.

This clonotype showed up many times. This chain uses TRBV12-3 or TRBV12-4 with TRBJ1-5; D is perhaps TRBD1 (6 bases). The V and J ends lost 6 bases and 10 bases respectively, with 19 bases between them. CDR3 length equals 14 residues. CDR3 sequence: CASSQGQRAKPQHF. CDR3 sequence (DNA): TGTGCCAGCAGCCAAGGACAGAGGGCGAAACCCCAGCATTTT.

This clonotype was counted at least ten times. J is TRBJ1-5 and V is TRBV4-1; D is undetermined. The CDR3 loop spans 13 amino acids. Trimming took 8 bases from V and 4 from J, leaving 12 bases between them. The germline gives CDR1 MGHRA, CDR2 YSYEKL. In DNA form, the CDR3 reads TGCGCCAGCTCCGGTATGGAGAATCAGCCCCAGCATTTT. Translated, it gives CASSGMENQPQHF.

This clonotype was observed many times. The V and J genes are TRBV5-5 and TRBJ2-1, with 8 bases that match TRBD2. From germline, CDR1 is SGHKS and CDR2 YYEKEE (reference sequence). Trimming cost V 0 bases and J 5 bases; bases outside gene matches: 7. The CDR3 runs to 16 residues. The CDR3 region is CASSLGVLAADNEQFF. CDR3 coding DNA: TGTGCCAGCAGCTTGGGGGTACTAGCGGCCGACAATGAGCAGTTCTTC. The full variable domain, rest sourced from reference TRBV5-5 and TRBJ2-1, is DAGVTQSPTHLIKTRGQQVTLRCSPISGHKSVSWYQQVLGQGPQFIFQYYEKEERGRGNFPDRFSARQFPNYSSELNVNALLLGDSALYLCASSLGVLAADNEQFFGPGTRLTVL.

This clonotype has a count of ten or more. V usage is TRBV20-1 and J usage is TRBJ2-5; 13 bases are shared with TRBD2. V trimming: 4 bases; J trimming: 5 bases; junction bases outside the gene matches: 7. This CDR3 has 15 amino acids. Germline V lookup: CDR1 DFQATT, CDR2 SNEGSKA (reference sequence). CDR3 residues: CSATSGLAGDETQYF. The DNA of the CDR3 is TGCAGTGCTACCTCAGGACTAGCGGGAGATGAGACCCAGTACTTC.

At least ten counts were recorded for this clonotype. V is TRBV7-8 and J is TRBJ2-7; 7 bases match TRBD2. CDR1 is SGHVS, CDR2 FQNEAQ, per germline. J lost 3 bases, V lost 1 base, and 3 bases had no gene match. This CDR3 spans 14 amino acids. The CDR3 bases are TGTGCCAGCAGCTTAGTGGGGGGGAGCTACGAGCAGTACTTC. Its protein is CASSLVGGSYEQYF.

This clonotype was seen many times. The genes are TRBV2 and TRBJ2-3, with a tentative D call TRBD1 (5 bases). The V gene's germline CDR1 is SNHLY and CDR2 FYNNEI. This CDR3 is 16 amino acids long. Trimming removed 2 bases from V and 0 bases from J, with 12 bases in between. CDR3 residues: CASSERTGPSTDTQYF. CDR3 DNA sequence: TGTGCCAGCAGTGAAAGAACAGGTCCCAGCACAGATACGCAGTATTTT.

The chain combines TRBV10-2 with TRBJ1-3; no definite D call. Germline V gene lookup returns CDR1 WSHSY and CDR2 SAAADI. The ends were cut back, 0 bases at V and 1 base at J, with 4 bases in the middle. There are 14 residues in the CDR3. In nucleotides, the CDR3 is TGCGCCAGCAGTGAGTCGGGGTCTGGAAACACCATATATTTT. Protein product: CASSESGSGNTIYF.